A single sample gave rise to the 28 T cell receptor beta chains below, sequenced in a study of response to subunit inactivated influenza vaccine. TCRdb ran MiXCR on the RT-PCR reads and lists one entry per CDR3 protein. Counted here are 450,000 to 600,000 distinct CDR3 sequences, more than 7% occurring once; the ten biggest clones make up around 14%. Source: PBMCs from blood, taken about 24 months after vaccination. The receptors come from a man aged 50 to 69 who received an inactivated influenza vaccine.

This clonotype was detected many times. V usage is TRBV28 and J usage is TRBJ2-5, with 7 bases identical to TRBD2. V lost 4 bases and J lost 5; bases outside the gene matches: 10. There are 15 residues in the CDR3. The germline gives CDR1 MDHEN, CDR2 SYDVKM. CDR3 DNA: TGTGCCAGCAGTTCCCCGGCGGGAGTACGGGAGACCCAGTACTTC. Translation gives CASSSPAGVRETQYF.

The chain uses TRBV12-3 or TRBV12-4 and TRBJ2-1, with 10 bases matching TRBD1. After removal of 4 bases from V and 9 bases from J, the junction contained 9 bases not matched to a gene. The CDR3 is 15 amino acids. CDR3 in amino acids: CASSSPGQGLGEQFF. Here the CDR3 DNA reads TGTGCCAGCAGTTCCCCGGGACAGGGGTTAGGTGAGCAGTTCTTC.

The chain joins TRBV7-9 to TRBJ2-3, with D unclear. V lost 7 bases, J lost 5 bases, and 10 bases lay in between. Germline CDR1 reads SEHNR; CDR2 reads FQNEAQ (reference sequence). CDR3 length: 12 amino acids. DNA of the CDR3: TGTGCCAGCAACCCCAACGGAGATACGCAGTATTTT. It encodes CASNPNGDTQYF.

The chain is built from TRBV25-1 and TRBJ1-4; no firm D call. Trimming removed 2 bases at V and 8 bases at J, with 6 bases between. CDR1 MGHDK and CDR2 SYGVNS come from the germline V gene. The CDR3 covers 12 residues. The CDR3 sequence: CASSEGREKLFF. In nucleotides, the CDR3 is TGTGCCAGCAGTGAAGGGAGGGAAAAACTGTTTTTT.

The rearrangement uses TRBV5-6 and TRBJ2-5, with 11 bases identical to TRBD2. J was trimmed by 2 bases and V by 2 bases; bases with no gene match: 2. Germline V lookup: CDR1 SGHDT, CDR2 YYEEEE. This CDR3 is 15 amino acids long. CDR3 sequence: CASSFGTSGQETQYF. DNA for the CDR3: TGTGCCAGCAGCTTCGGGACTAGCGGACAAGAGACCCAGTACTTC.

This clonotype was observed a handful of times. The chain is built from TRBV7-2 and TRBJ1-2; maybe TRBD1 (6 bases). Germline CDR1 reads SGHTA; CDR2 reads FQGNSA. The CDR3 is 14 residues long. V lost 4 bases and J lost 6, with 15 bases in between. The CDR3 protein is CASSSGAPRNGYTF. The CDR3 region has the DNA TGTGCCAGCAGCTCAGGGGCCCCCCGAAATGGCTACACCTTC. Supplemented by reference TRBV7-2 and TRBJ1-2, the full variable domain reads GAGVSQSPSNKVTEKGKDVELRCDPISGHTALYWYRQSLGQGLEFLIYFQGNSAPDKSGLPSDRFSAERTGGSVSTLTIQRTQQEDSAVYLCASSSGAPRNGYTFGSGTRLTVV.

This clonotype occurred once. This chain links TRBV6-5 with TRBJ1-6; the D is unclear. From germline, CDR1 is MNHEY and CDR2 SVGAGI. Deletions cut 2 bases from V and 5 bases from J, with 7 bases between. The CDR3 covers 14 residues. The CDR3 coding sequence is TGTGCCAGCAGTTACGTAGAGAATAATTCACCCCTCCACTTT. As protein: CASSYVENNSPLHF.

This clonotype has more than one count but fewer than ten. The V call is TRBV12-3 or TRBV12-4, the J call TRBJ2-3; D call uncertain. The CDR3 is made up of 14 amino acids. The V gene lost 5 bases and the J gene lost 4 bases, with 13 bases spanning the gap. CDR3 loop: CASSPADRADTQYF. In nucleotides, the CDR3 is TGTGCCAGCAGTCCGGCGGATAGGGCAGATACGCAGTATTTT.

Comments on this clonotype: Germline and junction disagree at one end, which may indicate a read error. The chain joins TRBV7-9 to TRBJ2-3, with D unclear. The CDR3 covers 11 residues. The germline V gene has CDR1 SEHNR and CDR2 FQNEAQ (reference sequence). CDR3 sequence: CASSLVSPVDF. For the CDR3, the DNA is TGTGCCAGCAGCTTAGTTTCTCCGGTGGATTTT.

This clonotype was detected a few times. The genes are TRBV7-9 and TRBJ2-5, with D unresolved. V lost 4 bases to trimming and J lost 3 bases, with 15 bases between them. The germline V gene has CDR1 SEHNR and CDR2 FQNEAQ (reference sequence). CDR3 length: 15 residues. CDR3 in DNA: TGTGCCAGCAGCTCCCCCCCAGGATTAGAAGAGACCCAGTACTTC. As protein: CASSSPPGLEETQYF.

This clonotype came up a few times. The J gene is TRBJ1-5, the V gene TRBV9; D is unresolved. V lost 4 bases to trimming and J lost 1 base, with 12 bases between them. The CDR3 is made up of 15 amino acids. Germline assignment: CDR1 SGDLS and CDR2 YYNGEE. The CDR3 region is CASSPSPTSNQPQHF. DNA of the CDR3: TGTGCCAGCAGCCCAAGTCCGACAAGCAATCAGCCCCAGCATTTT.

This clonotype has a count of ten or more. The J gene is TRBJ2-1, the V gene TRBV5-6; 9 nucleotides agree with TRBD2. Germline CDR1 and CDR2: SGHDT and YYEEEE. The CDR3 loop spans 16 amino acids. V shed 3 bases and J 3 bases; nucleotides not matched to a gene: 7. The CDR3, as DNA: TGTGCCAGCAGCTATACCGGGACTAGCCTCTACAATGAGCAGTTCTTC. Residues: CASSYTGTSLYNEQFF.

The chain is built from TRBV7-9 and TRBJ2-2; no firm D call. The V gene lost 7 bases and the J gene lost 2 bases, with 5 bases spanning the gap. The CDR3 extends over 12 amino acids. In germline, CDR1 is SEHNR, CDR2 FQNEAQ (reference sequence). DNA for the CDR3: TGTGCCAGCACAGAAAACACCGGGGAGCTGTTTTTT. It is translated as CASTENTGELFF.

This clonotype was detected a few times. The chain links TRBV27 to TRBJ2-1; D perhaps matches TRBD2 (5 bases). CDR1 is MNHEY and CDR2 is SMNVEV in the germline V gene (reference sequence). The CDR3 loop spans 14 amino acids. V was shortened by 1 base and J by 5 bases, with 9 bases between the two germline ends. DNA of the CDR3: TGTGCCAGCAGTTTATTCGGGGAAGACAATGAGCAGTTCTTC. Translation gives CASSLFGEDNEQFF.

This clonotype was observed a few times. The chain has TRBV11-2 and TRBJ2-3; D might be TRBD2 (6 bases). V lost 2 bases to trimming and J lost 8 bases, with 17 bases between them. The CDR3 is made up of 15 amino acids. Per the germline V gene, CDR1 is SGHAT and CDR2 is FQNNGV. Here the CDR3 reads CASSLPKTGAGTQYF. The CDR3 coding sequence is TGTGCCAGCAGCTTACCGAAAACAGGAGCGGGTACGCAGTATTTT. Complete variable domain (other parts from reference TRBV11-2 and TRBJ2-3): EAGVAQSPRYKIIEKRQSVAFWCNPISGHATLYWYQQILGQGPKLLIQFQNNGVVDDSQLPKDRFSAERLKGVDSTLKIQPAKLEDSAVYLCASSLPKTGAGTQYFGPGTRLTVL.

This clonotype was seen a few times. The rearrangement joins TRBV20-1 to TRBJ2-1; D may be TRBD1 (6 bases). Germline V lookup: CDR1 DFQATT, CDR2 SNEGSKA (reference sequence). The CDR3 has 14 amino acids. Trimming pared 1 base from V and 7 bases from J, leaving 14 bases between. CDR3 amino acids: CSARVPQGLNEQFF. CDR3 DNA: TGCAGTGCTAGAGTCCCGCAGGGGTTGAATGAGCAGTTCTTC.

The V call is TRBV20-1, the J call TRBJ2-1; D gene unclear. V gave up 0 bases and J gave up 9 bases, with 9 bases separating them. The CDR3 runs to 12 residues. CDR1 is DFQATT, CDR2 SNEGSKA, per germline (reference sequence). The DNA of the CDR3 is TGCAGTGCTAGAGATCTTCTAGGTGAGCAGTTCTTC. The encoded protein is CSARDLLGEQFF.

The CDR3 here is CASSEGGYGYTF. The CDR3 DNA is TGTGCCAGCAGTGAAGGGGGGTATGGCTACACCTTC. The V call is TRBV6-1, the J call TRBJ1-2, with TRBD1 as a possible D gene (5 bases). CDR1 MNHNS and CDR2 SASEGT come from the germline V gene. The CDR3 consists of 12 residues. Trimming stripped 1 base from V and 5 bases from J, with 5 bases between.

This clonotype was counted many times. The chain carries TRBV12-3 or TRBV12-4 and TRBJ2-1; tentative D call: TRBD2 (5 bases). The CDR3 contains 14 residues. V lost 6 bases and J 6 bases, leaving 15 bases between the germline ends. CDR3 protein: CASRAGQGRNEQFF. The DNA of the CDR3 is TGTGCCAGCAGGGCGGGTCAAGGCCGCAATGAGCAGTTCTTC.

This clonotype was recorded a few times. For the CDR3, the DNA is TGTGCCAGCAGCCAAGATTGGAGTTACAATGAGCAGTTCTTC. This translates into CASSQDWSYNEQFF. This sequence joins TRBV4-2 and TRBJ2-1; D is undetermined. V was clipped by 0 bases and J by 4 bases, with 7 bases between them. The CDR3 is made up of 14 amino acids. Germline loops: CDR1 LGHNA, CDR2 YNFKEQ.

This clonotype was seen ten or more times. The gene calls are TRBV12-3 or TRBV12-4 and TRBJ1-1; D ambiguous. The CDR3 is 14 residues long. Trimming took 6 bases from V and 0 from J, leaving 11 bases between them. CDR3 residues: CASRLQSMNTEAFF. The CDR3 DNA reads TGTGCCAGCAGACTACAGAGCATGAACACTGAAGCTTTCTTT.

This clonotype was counted between two and nine times. This chain links TRBV20-1 with TRBJ2-1; 10 bases match TRBD1. Germline CDR1 is DFQATT and CDR2 is SNEGSKA (reference sequence). This CDR3 has 15 residues. The trim removed 5 bases at V and 6 bases at J, leaving 10 bases unmatched. The CDR3 spells CSAGEWDRGRNEQFF. For the CDR3, the DNA is TGCAGTGCTGGGGAATGGGACAGGGGACGCAATGAGCAGTTCTTC.

In nucleotides, the CDR3 is TGTGCCAGCAGAGGCACCTCCCGGGACACCGGGGAGCTGTTTTTT. Translated, it gives CASRGTSRDTGELFF. The genes are TRBV28 and TRBJ2-2; D unresolved. Germline V gives CDR1 MDHEN, CDR2 SYDVKM. The ends were cut back, 6 bases at V and 3 bases at J, with 14 bases in the middle. This CDR3 comprises 15 residues. Full variable domain (remainder filled in from reference TRBV28 and TRBJ2-2): DVKVTQSSRYLVKRTGEKVFLECVQDMDHENMFWYRQDPGLGLRLIYFSYDVKMKEKGDIPEGYSVSREKKERFSLILESASTNQTSMYLCASRGTSRDTGELFFGEGSRLTVL.

This clonotype has a count of ten or more. The chain has TRBV20-1 and TRBJ2-1; 10 bases are a match to TRBD1. Germline CDR1 is DFQATT and CDR2 is SNEGSKA (reference sequence). CDR3 size: 16 residues. With 0 bases clipped from V and 12 bases from J, the junction kept 14 bases outside the gene matches. For the CDR3, the DNA is TGCAGTGCTAGAGATGGAGGGACAGGGGATGTAGTCAGGCAGTTCTTC. This gives the protein CSARDGGTGDVVRQFF.

The gene calls are TRBV20-1 and TRBJ1-2; TRBD1 is a possible D gene (5 bases). The CDR3 is made up of 13 amino acids. Germline CDR1 and CDR2: DFQATT and SNEGSKA (reference sequence). Between the trimmed V and J ends, which lost 6 bases and 10 bases, there was a span of 21 bases. The CDR3 sequence: CSAPEGFPRDYTF. As DNA, the CDR3 is TGCAGTGCGCCCGAGGGGTTCCCCAGGGACTACACCTTC.

This clonotype was observed at least ten times. CDR3 nucleotide sequence: TGCAGTGCTAATAAGCGGACCACAGATACGCAGTATTTT. Translation gives CSANKRTTDTQYF. V gene TRBV20-1 combines with J gene TRBJ2-3; the D gene is possibly TRBD2 (5 bases). The CDR3 loop spans 13 amino acids. Germline V gives CDR1 DFQATT, CDR2 SNEGSKA (reference sequence). The V and J ends lost 4 bases and 2 bases respectively, with 10 bases between them.

This clonotype has a count of ten or more. V usage is TRBV13 and J usage is TRBJ2-7; the D gene could be TRBD1 or TRBD2 (7 bases each). CDR3 size: 14 residues. The V gene's germline CDR1 is PRHDT and CDR2 FYEKMQ (reference sequence). Trimming removed 2 bases from V and 5 bases from J, with 13 bases in between. The CDR3 protein is CASSLQGGKNEQYF. In DNA, the CDR3 is TGTGCCAGCAGCTTACAGGGGGGGAAAAACGAGCAGTACTTC.

This sequence joins TRBV29-1 and TRBJ2-7, with TRBD1 matching 11 bases. CDR1 and CDR2 from the germline V gene are SQVTM and ANQGSEA. The CDR3 consists of 13 residues. Unmatched junction bases numbered 5, after V lost 7 bases and J lost 3 bases. CDR3 loop: CSAGTGGGYEQYF. CDR3 nucleotide sequence: TGCAGCGCCGGGACAGGGGGAGGCTACGAGCAGTACTTC.